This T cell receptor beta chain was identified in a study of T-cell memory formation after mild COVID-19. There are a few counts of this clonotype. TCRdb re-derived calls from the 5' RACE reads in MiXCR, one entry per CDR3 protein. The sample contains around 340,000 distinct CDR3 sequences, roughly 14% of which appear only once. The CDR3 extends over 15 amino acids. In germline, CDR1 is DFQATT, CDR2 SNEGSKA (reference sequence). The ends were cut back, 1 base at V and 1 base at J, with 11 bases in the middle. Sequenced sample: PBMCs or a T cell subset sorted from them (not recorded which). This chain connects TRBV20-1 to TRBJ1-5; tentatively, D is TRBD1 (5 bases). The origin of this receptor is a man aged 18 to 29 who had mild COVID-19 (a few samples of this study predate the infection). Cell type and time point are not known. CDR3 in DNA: TGCAGTGCTAGAGGGGGGAGAAGGAGCAATCAGCCCCAGCATTTT. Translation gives CSARGGRRSNQPQHF.